The 32 T cell receptor beta chains below were found in one sample sequenced in a study of technical replicates of blood from a few donors. Sequencing used immunoSEQ multiplex PCR; TCRdb keeps in-frame clones, though not all of them. The profile covers tens of thousands of clones, with more than 90% appearing a single time and 4% to 5% taken by the ten largest. Sequencing input: PBMCs. Every receptor here comes from a human donor in good health. Some clones in this sample may be carry-over from other donors' samples.

This rearrangement joins TRBV7-2 to TRBJ1-6; a weak D match, TRBD1 (6 bases). V was shortened by 5 bases and J by 9 bases, with 17 bases between the two germline ends. The germline CDR1 and CDR2 sequences are SGHTA and FQGNSA. This CDR3 comprises 15 residues. The CDR3 DNA follows: TGTGCCAGCAGCGAAGGAACAGGGACCCGTTCACCCCTCCACTTT. Amino acids: CASSEGTGTRSPLHF.

The gene calls are TRBV2 and TRBJ2-1; 7 nucleotides match TRBD1. CDR1 is SNHLY and CDR2 is FYNNEI in the germline V gene. CDR3 size: 11 residues. V shed 5 bases and J 9 bases; nucleotides not matched to a gene: 1. CDR3 sequence (DNA): TGTGCCAGCAGTCCAGGGGGTGAGCAGTTCTTC. Translation: CASSPGGEQFF.

The chain employs TRBV9 and TRBJ2-1; D might be TRBD2 (6 bases). Between the trimmed V and J ends, which lost 6 bases and 6 bases, there was a span of 19 bases. CDR3 size: 15 residues. CDR1 is SGDLS and CDR2 is YYNGEE in the germline V gene. CDR3 coding DNA: TGTGCCAGCACCAAGATGGGGGTGGGAGGCAATGAGCAGTTCTTC. Translating gives CASTKMGVGGNEQFF. Together with reference TRBV9 and TRBJ2-1, the CDR3 gives the full variable domain: DSGVTQTPKHLITATGQRVTLRCSPRSGDLSVYWYQQSLDQGLQFLIQYYNGEERAKGNILERFSAQQFPDLHSELNLSSLELGDSALYFCASTKMGVGGNEQFFGPGTRLTVL.

The chain has TRBV7-8 and TRBJ1-4; D is possibly TRBD1 (6 bases). The CDR3 runs 15 residues. Looked up from germline, CDR1 is SGHVS and CDR2 is FQNEAQ. V lost 7 bases to trimming and J lost 8 bases, with 20 bases between them. CDR3 sequence: CASTLHGGQGEKLFF. The CDR3 DNA reads TGTGCCAGCACCCTTCACGGGGGGCAGGGCGAAAAACTGTTTTTT.

J is TRBJ2-7 and V is TRBV2, with D tentatively TRBD1 (6 bases). V shed 6 bases and J shed 0 bases, with 12 bases lying between them. CDR3 length: 14 residues. Germline lookup yields CDR1 SNHLY and CDR2 FYNNEI. The CDR3 nucleotides are TGTGCCAGCAGCCCCGACAGGAGCTCCTACGAGCAGTACTTC. It codes for CASSPDRSSYEQYF.

The rearrangement uses TRBV6-6 and TRBJ2-1; 7 bases fit TRBD2. Germline CDR1 MNHNY, CDR2 SVGAGI (reference sequence). Trimming at V came to 6 bases and at J to 9 bases, leaving 5 bases not matched to a gene. The CDR3 totals 12 residues. The CDR3 DNA is TGTGCCAGCAGAACGACTAGCCTTGAGCAGTTCTTC. It translates to CASRTTSLEQFF.

This clone was seen just once. The genes are TRBV5-8 and TRBJ1-5, with D hard to call. V lost 4 bases and J lost 2, with 13 bases in between. The germline V gene encodes CDR1 SGHTS and CDR2 YDEGEE. This CDR3 has 15 residues. CDR3: CASSPGDLGNQPQHF. In DNA, the CDR3 is TGTGCCAGCAGCCCCGGGGATTTGGGCAATCAGCCCCAGCATTTT.

CDR3 residues: CASSILGTGDGGYTF. CDR3 nucleotide sequence: TGTGCCAGTAGTATACTCGGGACAGGGGATGGGGGCTACACCTTC. The chain employs TRBV19 and TRBJ1-2; 10 positions agree with TRBD1. Germline V gene data show CDR1 as LNHDA and CDR2 as SQIVND (reference sequence). The V and J ends lost 2 bases and 8 bases, in that order; junction bases with no gene match: 8. The CDR3 covers 15 residues.

The rearrangement joins TRBV7-6 to TRBJ1-4; perhaps TRBD1 as D (5 bases). The CDR3 covers 16 residues. The germline V and J ends were trimmed by 1 base and 4 bases, with 13 bases remaining between them. Germline loops: CDR1 SGHVS, CDR2 FNYEAQ. The DNA of the CDR3 is TGTGCCAGCAGCTTAGAGGCGGGACTTAGTAATGAAAAACTGTTTTTT. Amino acid sequence: CASSLEAGLSNEKLFF.

The rearrangement joins TRBV19 to TRBJ1-5, with D possibly matching TRBD1 (5 bases). The CDR3 is 14 amino acids. Germline V gives CDR1 LNHDA, CDR2 SQIVND (reference sequence). V lost 11 bases, J lost 1 base, and 15 bases lay in between. CDR3: CAAGNPGSNQPQHF. CDR3 DNA: TGTGCCGCAGGAAACCCAGGGAGCAATCAGCCCCAGCATTTT.

This rearrangement joins TRBV19 to TRBJ1-1; D unclear. Trimming took 7 bases from V and 4 from J, leaving 13 bases between them. The CDR3 loop spans 13 amino acids. Germline V lookup: CDR1 LNHDA, CDR2 SQIVND (reference sequence). The CDR3 spells CASMVRGGTEAFF. The CDR3 DNA reads TGTGCCAGTATGGTGCGCGGAGGCACTGAAGCTTTCTTT.

V usage is TRBV7-2 and J usage is TRBJ2-5; D is possibly TRBD2 (6 bases). V gave up 6 bases and J gave up 5 bases, with 13 bases separating them. Germline CDR1 reads SGHTA; CDR2 reads FQGNSA. The CDR3 has 13 residues. CDR3 in DNA: TGTGCCAGCAGTCGGGACTGGGGGGAGACCCAGTACTTC. This sequence encodes CASSRDWGETQYF.

This chain uses TRBV5-4 with TRBJ2-3, with 12 bases fitting TRBD2. V gave up 5 bases and J gave up 4 bases; unmatched junction bases: 8. Germline assignment: CDR1 SGHNT and CDR2 YYREEE (reference sequence). The CDR3 contains 16 residues. The DNA for the CDR3 is TGTGCCAGCAGTTCGGGGAGACTAGCGGGGGCAGATACGCAGTATTTT. Protein: CASSSGRLAGADTQYF.

J is TRBJ1-2 and V is TRBV7-9; D gene ambiguous. The ends were cut back, 1 base at V and 9 bases at J, with 9 bases in the middle. The CDR3 runs to 12 residues. The germline CDR1 and CDR2 sequences are SEHNR and FQNEAQ (reference sequence). The DNA for the CDR3 is TGTGCCAGCAGCTTAGAAAGCATTAGCTACACCTTC. Residues: CASSLESISYTF.

The chain employs TRBV9 and TRBJ2-1, with 8 bases that match TRBD2. Germline CDR1 and CDR2: SGDLS and YYNGEE. The CDR3 runs to 15 residues. V dropped 0 bases and J dropped 7; count of bases not matched to a gene: 6. CDR3: CASSVAGGPGNEQFF. CDR3 bases: TGTGCCAGCAGCGTAGCGGGAGGGCCCGGTAATGAGCAGTTCTTC.

The chain recombines TRBV5-1 with TRBJ2-3; D uncertain. This CDR3 spans 13 amino acids. Trimming removed 2 bases from V and 2 bases from J, with 6 bases in between. Germline V gene lookup returns CDR1 SGHRS and CDR2 YFSETQ. CDR3 nucleotide sequence: TGCGCCAGCAGCTTCGAGGACACAGATACGCAGTATTTT. It encodes CASSFEDTDTQYF.

The V call is TRBV6-1, the J call TRBJ2-3; possible D gene TRBD2, 5 bases. CDR1 and CDR2 (germline): MNHNS, SASEGT. This CDR3 contains 13 residues. Trimming left V 7 bases short and J 1 base short, with 9 bases between. The DNA of the CDR3 is TGTGCCAGCACTAGCTTGGGCACAGATACGCAGTATTTT. Translating it yields CASTSLGTDTQYF.

The chain joins TRBV7-2 to TRBJ1-2; D is perhaps TRBD1 (6 bases). Germline CDR1 is SGHTA and CDR2 is FQGNSA. The CDR3 length is 14 residues. V gave up 0 bases and J gave up 8 bases, with 13 bases separating them. The CDR3 DNA sequence: TGTGCCAGCAGCTTAGCACAGGGAAGAGGGGGCTACACCTTC. Translating it yields CASSLAQGRGGYTF.

The CDR3 DNA reads as TGTGCCACCAGCACTGACAGGAGTTTCCTCATCTATGGCTACACCTTC. Amino acid sequence: CATSTDRSFLIYGYTF. The genes are TRBV15 and TRBJ1-2, with D perhaps matching TRBD1 (6 bases). From germline, CDR1 is LNHNV and CDR2 YYDKDF (reference sequence). Between the trimmed V and J ends, which lost 4 bases and 4 bases, there was a span of 19 bases. The CDR3 has 16 amino acids.

The J gene is TRBJ1-6, the V gene TRBV2; weak D call: TRBD1 (6 bases). Germline CDR1 is SNHLY and CDR2 is FYNNEI. Trimming left V 6 bases short and J 7 bases short, with 13 bases between. The CDR3 has 14 amino acids. The CDR3 nucleotides are TGTGCCAGCAGCTTGACAGGTTACAATTCACCCCTCCACTTT. Amino acid sequence: CASSLTGYNSPLHF.

The V and J genes are TRBV2 and TRBJ2-3; TRBD2 might be the D (5 bases). Trimming cost V 4 bases and J 2 bases, with 13 bases left between them. Per germline, CDR1 SNHLY and CDR2 FYNNEI. This CDR3 has 15 amino acids. CDR3 amino acids: CASSGGRAYTDTQYF. Written as DNA, the CDR3 is TGTGCCAGCAGTGGAGGGCGCGCGTACACAGATACGCAGTATTTT.

The genes are TRBV5-4 and TRBJ1-5; 12 nucleotides match TRBD1. CDR1 and CDR2 from the germline V gene are SGHNT and YYREEE (reference sequence). There are 16 residues in the CDR3. The trim removed 4 bases at V and 6 bases at J, leaving 8 bases unmatched. The CDR3 is CASSLGGQGASQPQHF. DNA for the CDR3: TGTGCCAGCAGCCTGGGGGGACAGGGGGCATCTCAGCCCCAGCATTTT.

This chain uses TRBV10-3 with TRBJ2-1, with no clear D. Germline assignment: CDR1 ENHRY and CDR2 SYGVKD. The CDR3 extends over 13 amino acids. V lost 0 bases and J 6 bases, leaving 6 bases between the germline ends. CDR3 nucleotides: TGTGCCATCAGTGAGTCCGGTCCCAATGAGCAGTTCTTC. Encoded protein: CAISESGPNEQFF.

The CDR3 reads CASSQGPRSGRVSNEQFF. DNA for the CDR3: TGCGCCAGCAGCCAGGGGCCTAGATCCGGGAGGGTGTCCAATGAGCAGTTCTTC. V gene TRBV4-1 combines with J gene TRBJ2-1; 8 bases agree with TRBD2. This CDR3 contains 18 residues. Trimming took 3 bases from V and 6 from J; bases not matched to a gene: 16. The germline V gene encodes CDR1 MGHRA and CDR2 YSYEKL.

J is TRBJ2-7 and V is TRBV7-8; the D gene is possibly TRBD1 (6 bases). V was clipped by 5 bases and J by 5 bases, with 19 bases between them. Germline V gene data show CDR1 as SGHVS and CDR2 as FQNEAQ. This CDR3 spans 15 amino acids. CDR3 residues: CASSSRGGRGDEQYF. DNA of the CDR3: TGTGCCAGCAGCAGCCGAGGGGGAAGGGGAGACGAGCAGTACTTC.

The rearrangement joins TRBV7-3 to TRBJ1-6; tentative D call: TRBD1 (5 bases). Per germline, CDR1 SGHTA and CDR2 FQGTGA. There are 14 residues in the CDR3. Trimming removed 5 bases at V and 9 bases at J, with 14 bases between. For the CDR3, the DNA is TGTGCCAGCAGCCCCGGTGGGGGAGGTTCACCCCTCCACTTT. Protein: CASSPGGGGSPLHF.

The rearrangement links TRBV7-2 to TRBJ2-5, with D possibly TRBD1 on 6 matching bases. Trimming stripped 5 bases from V and 2 bases from J, with 12 bases between. The CDR3 runs 14 residues. Germline-derived CDR1 and CDR2 are SGHTA and FQGNSA. CDR3 sequence (DNA): TGTGCCAGCAGCCTATCGACAGGTCAAGAGACCCAGTACTTC. This translates into CASSLSTGQETQYF.

The gene calls are TRBV5-1 and TRBJ2-1; D is possibly TRBD2 (6 bases). CDR1 SGHRS and CDR2 YFSETQ come from the germline V gene. The CDR3 is 14 amino acids. The V end lost 6 bases, the J end lost 0 bases, and 10 bases lay between the germline ends. CDR3 nucleotides: TGCGCCAGCACCGGGGGTAGCTCCTACAATGAGCAGTTCTTC. It codes for CASTGGSSYNEQFF.

This chain connects TRBV18 to TRBJ1-2; 11 bases agree with TRBD1. The germline V gene has CDR1 KGHSH and CDR2 LQKENI. This CDR3 comprises 14 residues. V lost 3 bases and J lost 8; bases outside the gene matches: 5. For the CDR3, the DNA is TGTGCCAGCTCACCGGGACAGGGGGGCGAGGGCTACACCTTC. Protein: CASSPGQGGEGYTF.

The rearrangement links TRBV19 to TRBJ2-3; TRBD1 aligns across 7 bases. In germline, CDR1 is LNHDA, CDR2 SQIVND (reference sequence). CDR3 length equals 15 residues. V dropped 4 bases and J dropped 0; count of bases not matched to a gene: 4. The CDR3 is CASSTDRASTDTQYF. CDR3 nucleotide sequence: TGTGCCAGTAGTACCGACAGGGCTAGCACAGATACGCAGTATTTT.

The chain combines TRBV5-1 with TRBJ1-2; no reliable D call. CDR1 SGHRS and CDR2 YFSETQ come from the germline V gene. The CDR3 spans 15 residues. Trimming took off 0 bases at V and 0 bases at J, with 9 bases between the two ends. CDR3 loop: CASSLEAGANYGYTF. The CDR3 nucleotides are TGCGCCAGCAGCTTGGAGGCAGGCGCTAACTATGGCTACACCTTC.

This sequence joins TRBV7-8 and TRBJ2-3; D is uncertain. Deletions cut 2 bases from V and 4 bases from J, with 13 bases between. CDR1 and CDR2 from the germline V gene are SGHVS and FQNEAQ. The CDR3 is made up of 15 amino acids. CDR3 loop: CASSLFATAPDTQYF. In DNA form, the CDR3 reads TGTGCCAGCAGCTTATTCGCCACAGCACCAGATACGCAGTATTTT.